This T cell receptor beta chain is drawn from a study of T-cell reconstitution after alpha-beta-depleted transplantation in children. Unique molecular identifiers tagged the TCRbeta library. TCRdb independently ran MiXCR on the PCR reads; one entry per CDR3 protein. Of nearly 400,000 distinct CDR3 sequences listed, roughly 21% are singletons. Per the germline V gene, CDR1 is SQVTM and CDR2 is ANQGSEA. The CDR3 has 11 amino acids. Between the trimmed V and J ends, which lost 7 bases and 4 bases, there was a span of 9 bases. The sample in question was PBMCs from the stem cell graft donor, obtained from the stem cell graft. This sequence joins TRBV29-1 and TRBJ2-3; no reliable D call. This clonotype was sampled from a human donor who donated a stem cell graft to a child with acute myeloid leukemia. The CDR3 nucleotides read TGCAGCGGTTTCGAGCCAGATACGCAGTATTTT. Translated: CSGFEPDTQYF.